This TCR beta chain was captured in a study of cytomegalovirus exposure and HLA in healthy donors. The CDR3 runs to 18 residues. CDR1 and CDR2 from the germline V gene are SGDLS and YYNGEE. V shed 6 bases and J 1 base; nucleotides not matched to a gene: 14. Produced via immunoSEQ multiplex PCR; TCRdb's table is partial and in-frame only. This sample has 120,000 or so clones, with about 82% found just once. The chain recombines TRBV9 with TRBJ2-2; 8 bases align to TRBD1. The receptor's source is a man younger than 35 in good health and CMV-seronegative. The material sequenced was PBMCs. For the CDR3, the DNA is TGTGCCAGCAAAAATGACTTTACCGGGACAGGGAACACCGGGGAGCTGTTTTTT. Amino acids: CASKNDFTGTGNTGELFF.